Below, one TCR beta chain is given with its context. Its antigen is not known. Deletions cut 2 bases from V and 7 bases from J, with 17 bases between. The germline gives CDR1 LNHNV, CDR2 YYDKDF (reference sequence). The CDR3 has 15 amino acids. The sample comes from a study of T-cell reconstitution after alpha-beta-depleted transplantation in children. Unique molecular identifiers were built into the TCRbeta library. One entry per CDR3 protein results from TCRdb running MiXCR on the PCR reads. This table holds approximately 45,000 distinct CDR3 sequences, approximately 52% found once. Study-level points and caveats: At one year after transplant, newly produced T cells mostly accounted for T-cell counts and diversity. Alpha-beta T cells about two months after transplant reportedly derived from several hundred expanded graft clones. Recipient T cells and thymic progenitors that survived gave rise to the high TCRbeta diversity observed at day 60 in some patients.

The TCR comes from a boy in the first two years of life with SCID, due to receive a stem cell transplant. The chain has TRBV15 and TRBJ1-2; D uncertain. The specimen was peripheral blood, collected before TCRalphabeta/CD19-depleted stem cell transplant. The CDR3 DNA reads TGTGCCACCAGCAGATCCTTCTTGGGGTCGGGTGGCTACACCTTC. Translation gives CATSRSFLGSGGYTF.